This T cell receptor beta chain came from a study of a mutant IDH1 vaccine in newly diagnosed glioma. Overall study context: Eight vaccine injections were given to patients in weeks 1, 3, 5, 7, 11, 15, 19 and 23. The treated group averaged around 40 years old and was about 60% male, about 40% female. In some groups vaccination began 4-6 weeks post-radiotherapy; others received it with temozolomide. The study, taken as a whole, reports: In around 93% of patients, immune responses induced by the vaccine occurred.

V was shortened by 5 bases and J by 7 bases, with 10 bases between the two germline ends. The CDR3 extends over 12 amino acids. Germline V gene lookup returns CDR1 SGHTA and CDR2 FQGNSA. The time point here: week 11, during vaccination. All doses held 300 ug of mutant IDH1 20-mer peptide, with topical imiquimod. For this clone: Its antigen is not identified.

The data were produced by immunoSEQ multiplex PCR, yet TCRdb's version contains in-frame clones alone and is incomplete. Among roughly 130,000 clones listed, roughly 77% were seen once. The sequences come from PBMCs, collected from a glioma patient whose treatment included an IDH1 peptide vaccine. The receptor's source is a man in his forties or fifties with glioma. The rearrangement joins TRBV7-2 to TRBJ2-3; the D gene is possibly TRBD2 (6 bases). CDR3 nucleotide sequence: TGTGCCAGCAGCCGGGACTCATATACGCAGTATTTT. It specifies CASSRDSYTQYF.